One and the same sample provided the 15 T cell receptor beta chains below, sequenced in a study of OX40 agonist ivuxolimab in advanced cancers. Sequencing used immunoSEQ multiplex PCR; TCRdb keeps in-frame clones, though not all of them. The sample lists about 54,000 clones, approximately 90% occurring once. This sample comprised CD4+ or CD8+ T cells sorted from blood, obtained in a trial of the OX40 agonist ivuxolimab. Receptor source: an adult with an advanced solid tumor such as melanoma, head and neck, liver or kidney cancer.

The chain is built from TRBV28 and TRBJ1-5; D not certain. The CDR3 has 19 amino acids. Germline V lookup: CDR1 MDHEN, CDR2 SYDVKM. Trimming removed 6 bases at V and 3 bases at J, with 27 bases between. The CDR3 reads CASSPPRLNRPRPNQPQHF. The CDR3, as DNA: TGTGCCAGCAGCCCACCCCGATTGAACCGACCCAGGCCCAATCAGCCCCAGCATTTT.

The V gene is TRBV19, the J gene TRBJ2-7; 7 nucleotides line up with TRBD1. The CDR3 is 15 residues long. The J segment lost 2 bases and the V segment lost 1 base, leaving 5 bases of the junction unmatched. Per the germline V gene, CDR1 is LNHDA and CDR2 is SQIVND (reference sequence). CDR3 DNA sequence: TGTGCCAGTAGTATAGGAAGACAGGGAGCCTACGAGCAGTACTTC. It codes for CASSIGRQGAYEQYF. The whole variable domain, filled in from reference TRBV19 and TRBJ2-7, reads DGGITQSPKYLFRKEGQNVTLSCEQNLNHDAMYWYRQDPGQGLRLIYYSQIVNDFQKGDIAEGYSVSREKKESFPLTVTSAQKNPTAFYLCASSIGRQGAYEQYFGPGTRLTVT.

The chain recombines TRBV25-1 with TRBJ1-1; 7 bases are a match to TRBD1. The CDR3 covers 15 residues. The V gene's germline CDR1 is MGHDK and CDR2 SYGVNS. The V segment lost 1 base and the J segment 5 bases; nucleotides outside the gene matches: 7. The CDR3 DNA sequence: TGTGCCAGCAGTGAATTGAGGGGGCGAGGAACTGAAGCTTTCTTT. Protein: CASSELRGRGTEAFF.

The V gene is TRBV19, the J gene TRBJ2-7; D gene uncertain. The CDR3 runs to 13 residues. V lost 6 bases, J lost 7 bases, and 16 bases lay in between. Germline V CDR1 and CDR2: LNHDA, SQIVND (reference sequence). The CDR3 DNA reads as TGTGCCAGTAGGAGAAAGGAGACTGCTGAGCAGTACTTC. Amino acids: CASRRKETAEQYF.

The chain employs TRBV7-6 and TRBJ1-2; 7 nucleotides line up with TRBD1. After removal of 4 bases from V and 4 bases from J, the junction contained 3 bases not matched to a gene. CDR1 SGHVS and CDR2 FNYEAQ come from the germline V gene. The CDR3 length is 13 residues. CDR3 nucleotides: TGTGCCAGCAGCTCTCGGACAGGCTATGGCTACACCTTC. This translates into CASSSRTGYGYTF.

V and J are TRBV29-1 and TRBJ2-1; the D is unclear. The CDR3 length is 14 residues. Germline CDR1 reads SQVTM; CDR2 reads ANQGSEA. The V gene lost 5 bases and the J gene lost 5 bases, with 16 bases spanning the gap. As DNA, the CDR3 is TGCAGCGTTCGTCTTTGGGGTGCTGACAATGAGCAGTTCTTC. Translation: CSVRLWGADNEQFF.

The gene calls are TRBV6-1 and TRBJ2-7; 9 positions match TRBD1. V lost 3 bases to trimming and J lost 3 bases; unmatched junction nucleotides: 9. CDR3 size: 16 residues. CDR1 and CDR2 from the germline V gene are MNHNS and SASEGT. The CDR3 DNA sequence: TGTGCCAGCAGTGACCCGCACAGGGGGCTACTCTACGAGCAGTACTTC. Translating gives CASSDPHRGLLYEQYF.

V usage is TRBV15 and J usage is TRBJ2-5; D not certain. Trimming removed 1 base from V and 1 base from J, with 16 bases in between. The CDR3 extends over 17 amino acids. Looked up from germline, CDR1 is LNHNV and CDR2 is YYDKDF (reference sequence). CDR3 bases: TGTGCCACCAGCAGAGTTGACGTGGGAAGCATCCAAGAGACCCAGTACTTC. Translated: CATSRVDVGSIQETQYF.

DNA for the CDR3: TGTGCCAGTAGTTGGGAAGGGAACACTGAAGCTTTCTTT. It yields the protein CASSWEGNTEAFF. V is TRBV19 and J is TRBJ1-1; D unresolved. Germline V gives CDR1 LNHDA, CDR2 SQIVND (reference sequence). With 5 bases removed from V and 1 base from J, the gap between germline ends came to 8 bases. The CDR3 is made up of 13 amino acids.

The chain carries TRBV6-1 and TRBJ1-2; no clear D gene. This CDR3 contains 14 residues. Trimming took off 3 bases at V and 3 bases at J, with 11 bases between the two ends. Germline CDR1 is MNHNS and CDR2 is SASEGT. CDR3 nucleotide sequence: TGTGCCAGCAGTGATAGGGTAGGGTACTATGGCTACACCTTC. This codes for CASSDRVGYYGYTF.

The CDR3 protein is CASSLYSDYSNQPQHF. The DNA of the CDR3 is TGTGCCAGCAGCCTCTACAGTGATTATAGCAATCAGCCCCAGCATTTT. The chain employs TRBV7-9 and TRBJ1-5; D remains unclear. The germline CDR1 and CDR2 sequences are SEHNR and FQNEAQ (reference sequence). Trimming left V 5 bases short and J 0 bases short, with 14 bases between. The CDR3 runs to 16 residues.

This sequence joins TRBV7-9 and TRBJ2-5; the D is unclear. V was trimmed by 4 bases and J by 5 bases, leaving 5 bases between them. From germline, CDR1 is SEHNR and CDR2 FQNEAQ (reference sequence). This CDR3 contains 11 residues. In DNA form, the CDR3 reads TGTGCCAGCAGCTCTCTCGAGACCCAGTACTTC. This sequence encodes CASSSLETQYF.

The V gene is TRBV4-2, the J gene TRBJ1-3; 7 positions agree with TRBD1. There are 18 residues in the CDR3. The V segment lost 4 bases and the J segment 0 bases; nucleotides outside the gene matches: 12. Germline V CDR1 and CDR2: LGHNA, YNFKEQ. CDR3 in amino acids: CASSPLGTAGLSGNTIYF. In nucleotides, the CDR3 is TGTGCCAGCAGCCCCTTGGGGACAGCAGGTCTCTCTGGAAACACCATATATTTT.

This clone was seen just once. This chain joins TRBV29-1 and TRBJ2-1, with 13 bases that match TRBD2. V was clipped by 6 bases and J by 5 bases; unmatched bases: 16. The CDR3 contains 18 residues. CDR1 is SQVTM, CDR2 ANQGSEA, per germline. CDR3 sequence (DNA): TGCAGCGTCCTGAGGATAGGACTAGCGGGAGATCCTGACAATGAGCAGTTCTTC. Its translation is CSVLRIGLAGDPDNEQFF.

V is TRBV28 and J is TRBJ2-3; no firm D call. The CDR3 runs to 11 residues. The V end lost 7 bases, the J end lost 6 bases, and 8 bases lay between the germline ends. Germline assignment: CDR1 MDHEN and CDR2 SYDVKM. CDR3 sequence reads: CASTSSDTQYF. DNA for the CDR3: TGTGCCAGCACCAGTTCCGATACGCAGTATTTT.